The 23 T cell receptor beta chains listed next were all sequenced from one sample in a study of T cell changes during pregnancy in multiple sclerosis. Profiled with immunoSEQ multiplex PCR; TCRdb holds only in-frame clones, not every one. This sample has about 74,000 clones; roughly 93% occur once, and the top ten carry roughly 1.4%. Sequenced here: peripheral blood, sampled in the third trimester of pregnancy. The source is a female donor with multiple sclerosis, enrolled in a pregnancy study.

V and J are TRBV18 and TRBJ1-1; possibly TRBD1 for D (5 bases). The CDR3 consists of 12 residues. The germline CDR1 and CDR2 sequences are KGHSH and LQKENI. V gave up 3 bases and J gave up 4 bases, with 6 bases separating them. CDR3 sequence: CASSPDTTEAFF. In nucleotides, the CDR3 is TGTGCCAGCTCACCGGACACCACTGAAGCTTTCTTT. Supplemented by reference TRBV18 and TRBJ1-1, the full variable domain reads NAGVMQNPRHLVRRRGQEARLRCSPMKGHSHVYWYRQLPEEGLKFMVYLQKENIIDESGMPKERFSAEFPKEGPSILRIQQVVRGDSAAYFCASSPDTTEAFFGQGTRLTVV.

J is TRBJ2-1 and V is TRBV5-4, with 7 bases matching TRBD2. CDR1 is SGHNT and CDR2 is YYREEE in the germline V gene (reference sequence). The CDR3 extends over 16 amino acids. With V trimmed by 0 bases and J by 0 bases, 3 bases remained unmatched. For the CDR3, the DNA is TGTGCCAGCAGCTTGGCCGGACTAGACTCCTACAATGAGCAGTTCTTC. Protein product: CASSLAGLDSYNEQFF. The full variable domain, its missing parts supplied by reference TRBV5-4 and TRBJ2-1, is ETGVTQSPTHLIKTRGQQVTLRCSSQSGHNTVSWYQQALGQGPQFIFQYYREEENGRGNFPPRFSGLQFPNYSSELNVNALELDDSALYLCASSLAGLDSYNEQFFGPGTRLTVL.

The gene calls are TRBV4-3 and TRBJ1-2, with TRBD1 matching over 7 bases. The CDR3 contains 15 residues. CDR1 and CDR2 (germline): LGHNA, YSLEER. V shed 1 base, J shed 4 bases, and the junction held 6 bases outside the gene matches. In nucleotides, the CDR3 is TGCGCCAGCAGCCAAGGTGTCAGGGGGTCCTATGGCTACACCTTC. This gives the protein CASSQGVRGSYGYTF.

The rearrangement joins TRBV5-1 to TRBJ2-3; 7 bases line up with TRBD1. Germline CDR1 reads SGHRS; CDR2 reads YFSETQ. CDR3 length: 16 residues. After removal of 3 bases from V and 3 bases from J, the junction contained 10 bases not matched to a gene. The CDR3 reads CASSSRAQGNTDTQYF. The CDR3, as DNA: TGCGCCAGCAGCTCAAGAGCACAGGGGAATACAGATACGCAGTATTTT.

This clone is medium-sized (0.01 to 0.1%) within its sample. V is TRBV28 and J is TRBJ1-6; 7 nucleotides agree with TRBD1. Germline-derived CDR1 and CDR2 are MDHEN and SYDVKM. Germline trimming cut 6 bases from V and 9 bases from J; bases unmatched to any gene: 11. The CDR3 runs 15 residues. As DNA, the CDR3 is TGTGCCAGCAGCGACAGGGAGATGGATAGTTCACCCCTCCACTTT. Amino acid sequence: CASSDREMDSSPLHF.

The CDR3 loop is CASSVAWGPGSGANVLTF. The CDR3 region has the DNA TGTGCCAGCAGCGTAGCTTGGGGGCCGGGCTCTGGGGCCAACGTCCTGACTTTC. V and J are TRBV9 and TRBJ2-6; maybe TRBD1 (6 bases). Trimming shortened V by 0 bases and J by 0 bases, and 13 bases separated the two germline ends. The CDR3 runs to 18 residues. CDR1 is SGDLS and CDR2 is YYNGEE in the germline V gene. The full variable domain, with the rest looked up from reference TRBV9 and TRBJ2-6, is DSGVTQTPKHLITATGQRVTLRCSPRSGDLSVYWYQQSLDQGLQFLIQYYNGEERAKGNILERFSAQQFPDLHSELNLSSLELGDSALYFCASSVAWGPGSGANVLTFGAGSRLTVL.

This sequence joins TRBV6-4 and TRBJ2-2; D is possibly TRBD1 (5 bases). The germline V gene has CDR1 MRHNA and CDR2 SNTAGT. There are 14 residues in the CDR3. V lost 5 bases, J lost 6 bases, and 13 bases lay in between. The CDR3 spells CASSPVAGSGELFF. DNA of the CDR3: TGTGCCAGCAGTCCCGTGGCAGGGTCCGGGGAGCTGTTTTTT.

The chain uses TRBV27 and TRBJ1-2; maybe TRBD1 (5 bases). The CDR3 runs to 15 residues. The germline V gene encodes CDR1 MNHEY and CDR2 SMNVEV (reference sequence). Trimming shortened V by 5 bases and J by 7 bases, and 20 bases separated the two germline ends. The CDR3 region has the DNA TGTGCCAGCAGTCCCTCCCACGCTACAGGTGGTGGCTACACCTTC. It specifies CASSPSHATGGGYTF.

The CDR3, as DNA: TGCGCCAGCAGCTTGGATCCAGGGGGTTATGGCTACACCTTC. The encoded protein is CASSLDPGGYGYTF. This rearrangement joins TRBV5-1 to TRBJ1-2; 7 nucleotides match TRBD1. This CDR3 has 14 residues. The V segment lost 0 bases and the J segment 5 bases; nucleotides outside the gene matches: 4. CDR1 and CDR2 from the germline V gene are SGHRS and YFSETQ.

The CDR3 nucleotides read TGCGCCAGCAGTGGATGGGGGGGTCAAGAGACCCAGTACTTC. Protein: CASSGWGGQETQYF. V usage is TRBV10-2 and J usage is TRBJ2-5; 7 nucleotides line up with TRBD2. The CDR3 consists of 14 residues. Per germline, CDR1 WSHSY and CDR2 SAAADI. Trimming took 4 bases from V and 2 from J; bases not matched to a gene: 4.

This rearrangement joins TRBV18 to TRBJ1-1, with a weak D call TRBD1 (5 bases). V lost 1 base and J lost 7, with 10 bases in between. The CDR3 covers 13 residues. CDR1 and CDR2 (germline): KGHSH, LQKENI. Written as DNA, the CDR3 is TGTGCCAGCTCACCACGGGAAGGGGTTGAAGCTTTCTTT. This codes for CASSPREGVEAFF.

V gene TRBV15 combines with J gene TRBJ2-7; maybe TRBD1 (5 bases). There are 12 residues in the CDR3. Trimming removed 4 bases from V and 3 bases from J, with 7 bases in between. The germline V gene has CDR1 LNHNV and CDR2 YYDKDF (reference sequence). CDR3 in amino acids: CATSKRGYEQYF. The CDR3 DNA follows: TGTGCCACCAGCAAAAGGGGCTACGAGCAGTACTTC. The entire variable domain, with the rest obtained from reference TRBV15 and TRBJ2-7, is as follows: DAMVIQNPRYQVTQFGKPVTLSCSQTLNHNVMYWYQQKSSQAPKLLFHYYDKDFNNEADTPDNFQSRRPNTSFCFLDIRSPGLGDTAMYLCATSKRGYEQYFGPGTRLTVT.

The rearrangement links TRBV5-5 to TRBJ2-7, with TRBD1 identical over 9 bases. V lost 5 bases and J lost 5; bases outside the gene matches: 14. Looked up from germline, CDR1 is SGHKS and CDR2 is YYEKEE (reference sequence). There are 16 residues in the CDR3. For the CDR3, the DNA is TGTGCCAGCAGTTCACCTTTCCGGGACAGGGCCAACGAGCAGTACTTC. Its protein is CASSSPFRDRANEQYF.

The chain's CDR3 is CASSLGLSLRETQYF. The CDR3, as DNA: TGCGCCAGCAGCTTGGGACTGTCCCTTAGAGAGACCCAGTACTTC. The rearrangement joins TRBV5-1 to TRBJ2-5, with D hard to call. CDR3 length: 15 residues. The V end was cut by 0 bases, the J end by 4 bases, with 13 bases between. Germline loops: CDR1 SGHRS, CDR2 YFSETQ.

The chain couples TRBV14 to TRBJ1-4; a weak D match, TRBD1 (6 bases). Germline V gene lookup returns CDR1 SGHDN and CDR2 FVKESK. V lost 3 bases and J 8 bases, leaving 13 bases between the germline ends. The CDR3 has 14 residues. The CDR3 here is CASSHRTEMEKLFF. CDR3 nucleotides: TGTGCCAGCAGCCACCGGACAGAAATGGAAAAACTGTTTTTT.

This clone was recorded only once. The V call is TRBV5-5, the J call TRBJ2-5; 7 bases fit TRBD1. This CDR3 spans 16 amino acids. The trim removed 0 bases at V and 2 bases at J, leaving 7 bases unmatched. From germline, CDR1 is SGHKS and CDR2 YYEKEE (reference sequence). The CDR3 sequence: CASSLGRTGGQETQYF. Written as DNA, the CDR3 is TGTGCCAGCAGCTTGGGAAGGACAGGAGGACAAGAGACCCAGTACTTC.

This chain links TRBV10-1 with TRBJ2-5, with 8 nucleotides matching TRBD1. The CDR3 has 16 residues. The ends lost 3 bases at V and 1 base at J; junction bases unmatched: 7. From germline, CDR1 is WNHNN and CDR2 SYGVQD (reference sequence). CDR3 sequence reads: CASSDTGGTGQETQYF. CDR3 sequence (DNA): TGCGCCAGCAGTGATACTGGAGGGACAGGCCAAGAGACCCAGTACTTC.

The chain combines TRBV5-6 with TRBJ2-7; 9 bases align to TRBD1. The junction had 4 bases not matched to a gene; V was cut back by 4 bases and J by 2 bases. The CDR3 extends over 14 amino acids. Germline lookup yields CDR1 SGHDT and CDR2 YYEEEE. This CDR3 reads CASSRDRAAYEQYF. The CDR3 DNA sequence: TGTGCCAGCAGCCGGGACAGGGCGGCCTACGAGCAGTACTTC.

This chain joins TRBV5-1 and TRBJ1-6; 7 bases match TRBD1. The V gene's germline CDR1 is SGHRS and CDR2 YFSETQ. The CDR3 contains 14 residues. V shed 4 bases and J 6 bases; nucleotides not matched to a gene: 4. The CDR3 reads CASSLGQANSPLHF. The DNA for the CDR3 is TGCGCCAGCAGCCTTGGACAGGCTAATTCACCCCTCCACTTT.

This chain links TRBV4-3 with TRBJ1-6; TRBD1 agrees at 9 bases. Germline values: CDR1 LGHNA, CDR2 YSLEER. V shed 4 bases and J 10 bases; nucleotides not matched to a gene: 11. The CDR3 covers 16 residues. In DNA, the CDR3 is TGCGCCAGCAGCCGGGAGGGACAGGGAGGAGGATCACCCCTCCACTTT. This codes for CASSREGQGGGSPLHF.

The rearrangement joins TRBV2 to TRBJ1-1; TRBD1 matches 8 bases. V gave up 4 bases and J gave up 5 bases; unmatched junction bases: 9. Per the germline V gene, CDR1 is SNHLY and CDR2 is FYNNEI. The CDR3 sequence is 15 residues long. The CDR3 region has the DNA TGTGCCAGCAGTGGCAGGACAGGGTGGCGAACTGAAGCTTTCTTT. Its translation is CASSGRTGWRTEAFF.

The chain employs TRBV5-6 and TRBJ2-1, with 8 bases fitting TRBD1. The CDR3 is 19 amino acids. CDR1 is SGHDT, CDR2 YYEEEE, per germline. Trimming removed 4 bases from V and 0 bases from J; junction bases left unmatched: 15. The CDR3 here is CASSGRTGRAPSSYNEQFF. Written as DNA, the CDR3 is TGTGCCAGCAGCGGCCGGACAGGGCGGGCGCCCAGCTCCTACAATGAGCAGTTCTTC.

This chain joins TRBV27 and TRBJ2-1, with D tentatively TRBD2 (6 bases). There are 16 residues in the CDR3. The germline CDR1 and CDR2 sequences are MNHEY and SMNVEV (reference sequence). With 3 bases removed from V and 4 bases from J, the gap between germline ends came to 16 bases. The CDR3 region has the DNA TGTGCCAGCAGTTTGGATTTGGGGACTTCTTACAATGAGCAGTTCTTC. Amino acid sequence: CASSLDLGTSYNEQFF.